What follows are 14 T cell receptor beta chains derived from one specimen sequenced in a study of OX40 agonist ivuxolimab in advanced cancers. TCRdb's table, derived via immunoSEQ multiplex PCR, lists solely in-frame clones and lacks some. In the table there are approximately 60,000 clones, about 83% of which are singletons. Sequencing used CD4+ or CD8+ T cells sorted from blood, obtained in a trial of the OX40 agonist ivuxolimab. The source of these receptors is an adult with an advanced solid tumor such as melanoma, head and neck, liver or kidney cancer.

In this sample, this clone turned up once. This rearrangement joins TRBV6-5 to TRBJ2-2, with unresolved D. Per germline, CDR1 MNHEY and CDR2 SVGAGI. The CDR3 loop spans 14 amino acids. V was clipped by 2 bases and J by 1 base, with 5 bases between them. The CDR3 region is CASSYTRNTGELFF. DNA for the CDR3: TGTGCCAGCAGTTACACAAGGAACACCGGGGAGCTGTTTTTT.

V gene TRBV5-4 combines with J gene TRBJ2-5; 12 positions match TRBD2. The CDR3 is 17 amino acids. Germline V gives CDR1 SGHNT, CDR2 YYREEE (reference sequence). With 3 bases clipped from V and 5 bases from J, the junction kept 11 bases outside the gene matches. The CDR3 bases are TGTGCCAGCAGCTCCGGGACTAGCGGGCCCTCGCGGGAGACCCAGTACTTC. Amino acid sequence: CASSSGTSGPSRETQYF.

The chain has TRBV5-6 and TRBJ1-6; D remains ambiguous. This CDR3 contains 16 residues. The V end lost 0 bases, the J end lost 3 bases, and 10 bases lay between the germline ends. CDR1 and CDR2 (germline): SGHDT, YYEEEE. Written as DNA, the CDR3 is TGTGCCAGCAGCTTGGGGGGAGGAAGCTATAATTCACCCCTCCACTTT. This translates into CASSLGGGSYNSPLHF.

The chain couples TRBV7-6 to TRBJ2-7; D not resolved. Per germline, CDR1 SGHVS and CDR2 FNYEAQ. This CDR3 spans 15 amino acids. Trimming shortened V by 5 bases and J by 2 bases, and 16 bases separated the two germline ends. CDR3 DNA: TGTGCCAGCAGCCCCCCGGGTTCTAGACCCTACGAGCAGTACTTC. It yields the protein CASSPPGSRPYEQYF.

The chain carries TRBV28 and TRBJ1-6; TRBD1 aligns across 7 bases. The CDR3 is made up of 14 amino acids. V gave up 11 bases and J gave up 5 bases; unmatched junction bases: 9. Germline CDR1 and CDR2: MDHEN and SYDVKM. The CDR3 sequence is CAGRRGLDNSPLHF. The CDR3 nucleotides are TGTGCCGGAAGAAGGGGGCTGGATAATTCACCCCTCCACTTT.

The chain employs TRBV18 and TRBJ2-3; tentative D call: TRBD1 (5 bases). V lost 2 bases and J lost 0, with 6 bases in between. CDR3 length: 14 amino acids. The germline V gene encodes CDR1 KGHSH and CDR2 LQKENI. CDR3 sequence reads: CASSPGASTDTQYF. The CDR3, as DNA: TGTGCCAGCTCACCAGGGGCAAGCACAGATACGCAGTATTTT.

A few counts support this clone. Other DNA sequences from this sample encode an identical CDR3 as well. V is TRBV5-6 and J is TRBJ2-7; 10 positions match TRBD2. V lost 4 bases and J lost 4; bases outside the gene matches: 5. The CDR3 is made up of 14 amino acids. Germline V lookup: CDR1 SGHDT, CDR2 YYEEEE. CDR3 sequence reads: CASSISGRKYEQYF. CDR3 bases: TGTGCCAGCAGCATTAGCGGGAGGAAATACGAGCAGTACTTC.

The chain combines TRBV5-1 with TRBJ2-2, with 9 bases fitting TRBD1. CDR3 length: 15 amino acids. Looked up from germline, CDR1 is SGHRS and CDR2 is YFSETQ. The junction had 6 bases not matched to a gene; V was cut back by 3 bases and J by 6 bases. The CDR3 reads CASSWGQGFPGELFF. In nucleotides, the CDR3 is TGCGCCAGCAGCTGGGGACAGGGTTTTCCCGGGGAGCTGTTTTTT.

This rearrangement joins TRBV6-5 to TRBJ2-7; D remains unclear. From germline, CDR1 is MNHEY and CDR2 SVGAGI. The CDR3 contains 12 residues. V was pared by 11 bases and J by 4 bases, with 15 bases between. The CDR3 nucleotides are TGTGCCGCGTCCTTGACTGGATACGAGCAGTACTTC. Residues: CAASLTGYEQYF.

V usage is TRBV19 and J usage is TRBJ2-1, with D possibly matching TRBD2 (5 bases). V lost 6 bases and J lost 0, with 12 bases in between. The germline CDR1 and CDR2 sequences are LNHDA and SQIVND (reference sequence). This CDR3 contains 15 residues. DNA for the CDR3: TGTGCCAGTAGCCCATTGGCGGGCTCCTACAATGAGCAGTTCTTC. This encodes CASSPLAGSYNEQFF.

The V and J genes are TRBV19 and TRBJ1-1, with unresolved D. The CDR3 totals 13 residues. The V end lost 5 bases, the J end lost 1 base, and 8 bases lay between the germline ends. Germline CDR1 and CDR2: LNHDA and SQIVND (reference sequence). The CDR3 is CASSPLGNTEAFF. DNA of the CDR3: TGTGCCAGTAGTCCGTTAGGGAACACTGAAGCTTTCTTT.

This rearrangement joins TRBV6-5 to TRBJ1-2, with 8 bases identical to TRBD1. V shed 8 bases and J 8 bases; nucleotides not matched to a gene: 10. The CDR3 spans 13 residues. Germline V lookup: CDR1 MNHEY, CDR2 SVGAGI. The CDR3 nucleotides read TGTGCCAGCCGAAGGACGGACAGGGAAGGCTACACCTTC. This sequence encodes CASRRTDREGYTF.

The V call is TRBV28, the J call TRBJ2-1, with D possibly matching TRBD2 (6 bases). Per germline, CDR1 MDHEN and CDR2 SYDVKM. Trimming took off 3 bases at V and 0 bases at J, with 21 bases between the two ends. CDR3 length: 19 amino acids. In DNA form, the CDR3 reads TGTGCCAGCAGTTTTCATCTCGAGGGACTCCAGAGCTCCTACAATGAGCAGTTCTTC. Translating gives CASSFHLEGLQSSYNEQFF.

CDR3 protein: CASSFGGRGLTDTQYF. Here the CDR3 DNA reads TGTGCCAGCAGCTTCGGCGGGAGAGGGCTCACAGATACGCAGTATTTT. The chain is built from TRBV5-6 and TRBJ2-3, with TRBD2 matching over 7 bases. The ends lost 2 bases at V and 2 bases at J; junction bases unmatched: 8. CDR1 is SGHDT, CDR2 YYEEEE, per germline. This CDR3 has 16 residues.